This T cell receptor (beta chain) stems from a study of blood T cell repertoires in COVID-19. This clone was counted between two and nine times. There are 13 residues in the CDR3. CDR1 and CDR2 (germline): MNHEY, SMNVEV (reference sequence). Trimming stripped 7 bases from V and 8 bases from J, with 15 bases between. In the original processing: For nucleated cells, counts were estimated from reference gene primer amplification. The protocol was immunoSEQ multiplex PCR, while the TCRdb copy is restricted to in-frame clones and leaves out a portion. V and J calls and clone size are those listed in that table; D and trimming were worked out from the DNA. Altogether about 67,000 clones are present, roughly 89% being singletons, with the ten largest covering around 20%.

The clonotype originates from a woman of 80 years or more with acute or convalescent COVID-19. Sequenced: peripheral blood. The genes are TRBV27 and TRBJ2-1; TRBD2 might be the D (6 bases). CDR3 coding DNA: TGTGCCAGCATGATTCGGGGGATTGATGAGCAGTTCTTC. The encoded protein is CASMIRGIDEQFF.